Following are 25 T cell receptor beta chains from one sample sequenced in a study of vaccination effects on CD4 cells after COVID-19 (dated 2022 in TCRdb). After about 10 days of culture, CD4+ T cells were isolated with the EasySep CD4+ T cell isolation kit. Two doses of either the BNT162b2 or the mRNA-1273 mRNA SARS-CoV-2 vaccine were administered to participants. Libraries were constructed by the immunoSEQ multiplex PCR assay. Held by TCRdb, this immuneACCESS table contains in-frame sequences only and omits some clones. Under half of the omission traces to an unresolved V gene where checked; the cause of the rest is unknown. The sample yields tens of thousands of clones; 70% to 85% were counted once. The top ten hold over 2% of the sample. Their recognized antigens are unknown. Source: CD4+ T cells from PBMCs cultured without peptide, taken after COVID-19 vaccination. These receptors were taken from a human donor who received a COVID-19 vaccine.

The V and J genes are TRBV6-2 or TRBV6-3 and TRBJ2-3; the D gene could be TRBD1 or TRBD2 (5 bases each). Germline V gene sequence: CDR1 MNHEY, CDR2 SVGEGT. The CDR3 covers 15 residues. Trimming pared 6 bases from V and 0 bases from J, leaving 13 bases between. The chain's CDR3 is CASSQRGISTDTQYF. The CDR3 nucleotides are TGTGCCAGCAGCCAACGGGGCATAAGCACAGATACGCAGTATTTT.

CDR3 nucleotides: TGTGCCAGCTCACCCTGGGGACAGGGCGCAGATACGCAGTATTTT. Amino acid sequence: CASSPWGQGADTQYF. The genes are TRBV18 and TRBJ2-3, with 9 bases aligning to TRBD1. The V segment lost 3 bases and the J segment 4 bases; nucleotides outside the gene matches: 5. The CDR3 runs to 15 residues. Germline CDR1 and CDR2: KGHSH and LQKENI.

This clone has more than one count but fewer than ten. The chain joins TRBV7-9 to TRBJ1-3, with TRBD1 as a possible D gene (5 bases). V was clipped by 5 bases and J by 0 bases, with 20 bases between them. Germline V gives CDR1 SEHNR, CDR2 FQNEAQ (reference sequence). The CDR3 length is 18 residues. The CDR3 coding sequence is TGTGCCAGCAGCCCCATCCACCGGGACGAAAGCTCTGGAAACACCATATATTTT. Translating gives CASSPIHRDESSGNTIYF.

This chain joins TRBV19 and TRBJ1-2; D is ambiguous. Germline V gene data show CDR1 as LNHDA and CDR2 as SQIVND (reference sequence). This CDR3 is 14 amino acids long. The V end was cut by 5 bases, the J end by 2 bases, with 12 bases between. CDR3 protein: CASSPDKMNYGYTF. CDR3 sequence (DNA): TGTGCCAGTAGTCCTGACAAGATGAACTATGGCTACACCTTC.

The chain uses TRBV6-5 and TRBJ2-3, with D tentatively TRBD1 (6 bases). The CDR3 has 16 amino acids. The germline CDR1 and CDR2 sequences are MNHEY and SVGAGI. With 0 bases removed from V and 2 bases from J, the gap between germline ends came to 12 bases. The DNA for the CDR3 is TGTGCCAGCAGTTACTCGGGACACCCATCCACAGATACGCAGTATTTT. Amino acids: CASSYSGHPSTDTQYF.

This clone was recorded a few times. This chain links TRBV29-1 with TRBJ2-1; D might be TRBD1 (5 bases). The germline V gene has CDR1 SQVTM and CDR2 ANQGSEA. This CDR3 spans 11 amino acids. With 5 bases removed from V and 4 bases from J, the gap between germline ends came to 6 bases. The CDR3 region has the DNA TGCAGCGTTCGACAGTACAATGAGCAGTTCTTC. Translated: CSVRQYNEQFF.

CDR3 sequence reads: CASHLSGTQETQYF. The CDR3 DNA reads TGTGCCAGCCATTTGAGTGGAACTCAAGAGACCCAGTACTTC. V usage is TRBV6-6 and J usage is TRBJ2-5; no reliable D call. This CDR3 is 14 amino acids long. Germline V gene data show CDR1 as MNHNY and CDR2 as SVGAGI (reference sequence). Trimming removed 8 bases from V and 2 bases from J, with 15 bases in between.

The chain recombines TRBV18 with TRBJ2-5; D is unresolved. V was pared by 3 bases and J by 5 bases, with 10 bases between. The V gene's germline CDR1 is KGHSH and CDR2 LQKENI. The CDR3 loop spans 13 amino acids. DNA of the CDR3: TGTGCCAGCTCACCCCATTCCGGGGAGACCCAGTACTTC. This gives the protein CASSPHSGETQYF. Together with reference TRBV18 and TRBJ2-5, the CDR3 gives the full variable domain: NAGVMQNPRHLVRRRGQEARLRCSPMKGHSHVYWYRQLPEEGLKFMVYLQKENIIDESGMPKERFSAEFPKEGPSILRIQQVVRGDSAAYFCASSPHSGETQYFGPGTRLLVL.

The chain links TRBV7-3 to TRBJ1-6; maybe TRBD1 (6 bases). V was clipped by 2 bases and J by 4 bases, with 21 bases between them. This CDR3 region has 19 residues. Germline CDR1 and CDR2: SGHTA and FQGTGA. In nucleotides, the CDR3 is TGTGCCAGCAGCTTAGGGAGCCCTCAACAGGGACTTTATAATTCACCCCTCCACTTT. This encodes CASSLGSPQQGLYNSPLHF.

The chain employs TRBV19 and TRBJ1-2, with unresolved D. The CDR3 runs 11 residues. CDR1 and CDR2 from the germline V gene are LNHDA and SQIVND (reference sequence). V was pared by 4 bases and J by 8 bases, with 8 bases between. The CDR3 sequence: CASSTPPGYTF. CDR3 nucleotide sequence: TGTGCCAGTAGTACCCCACCCGGCTACACCTTC.

The chain uses TRBV2 and TRBJ2-7; 7 bases agree with TRBD1. Germline V gene lookup returns CDR1 SNHLY and CDR2 FYNNEI. With V trimmed by 5 bases and J by 1 base, 2 bases remained unmatched. The length of the CDR3 is 13 residues. The CDR3 DNA reads as TGTGCCAGCAGTAGGGACAGATCCTACGAGCAGTACGTC. It codes for CASSRDRSYEQYV.

This chain links TRBV19 with TRBJ2-2, with TRBD1 matching over 11 bases. The CDR3 loop spans 17 amino acids. V trimming: 7 bases; J trimming: 4 bases; junction bases outside the gene matches: 11. CDR1 is LNHDA and CDR2 is SQIVND in the germline V gene (reference sequence). DNA for the CDR3: TGTGCCAGTAATCGTCGGGGACAGGGGGTCGGCACCGGGGAGCTGTTTTTT. The encoded protein is CASNRRGQGVGTGELFF.

J is TRBJ1-2 and V is TRBV4-1; D gene unclear. The CDR3 length is 13 residues. V was clipped by 0 bases and J by 5 bases, with 7 bases between them. CDR1 is MGHRA, CDR2 YSYEKL, per germline. CDR3 sequence reads: CASSQDRLYGYTF. The CDR3 DNA sequence: TGCGCCAGCAGCCAAGATAGGCTTTATGGCTACACCTTC.

The rearrangement uses TRBV6-5 and TRBJ1-5, with D unclear. Germline V gene data show CDR1 as MNHEY and CDR2 as SVGAGI. Trimming shortened V by 2 bases and J by 9 bases, and 5 bases separated the two germline ends. This CDR3 contains 11 residues. The CDR3 DNA follows: TGTGCCAGCAGTTACCCCCCGCCCCAGCATTTT. Translation: CASSYPPPQHF.

This clone has just a few counts. The CDR3 DNA is TGTGCCACCAGTGGACTAGAAGGAGATACGCAGTATTTT. This encodes CATSGLEGDTQYF. The chain joins TRBV24-1 to TRBJ2-3; a weak D match, TRBD2 (6 bases). The germline V gene has CDR1 KGHDR and CDR2 SFDVKD. The germline V and J ends were trimmed by 5 bases and 5 bases, with 10 bases remaining between them. The CDR3 has 13 amino acids.

In this sample, this clone turned up a few times. This chain connects TRBV12-3 or TRBV12-4 to TRBJ2-1, with D tentatively TRBD2 (7 bases). The V end was cut by 8 bases, the J end by 8 bases, with 16 bases between. The CDR3 runs 13 residues. CDR3 nucleotides: TGTGCCAGCCGGATGGGGGGGCAGGATGAGCAGTTCTTC. It codes for CASRMGGQDEQFF.

This clone was detected a few times. The rearrangement links TRBV7-8 to TRBJ2-2; D may be TRBD1 (6 bases). V was clipped by 5 bases and J by 5 bases, with 15 bases between them. The germline gives CDR1 SGHVS, CDR2 FQNEAQ. The CDR3 consists of 15 residues. The CDR3 DNA follows: TGTGCCAGCAGCCCGAATCGACAGGTTACCGGGGAGCTGTTTTTT. Translated, it gives CASSPNRQVTGELFF.

This chain joins TRBV7-3 and TRBJ2-5, with D perhaps being TRBD1 or TRBD2 (6 bases each). V lost 5 bases, J lost 4 bases, and 17 bases lay in between. The CDR3 is 15 amino acids. Looked up from germline, CDR1 is SGHTA and CDR2 is FQGTGA. The CDR3 is CASSNIGGPLETQYF. DNA for the CDR3: TGTGCCAGCAGCAATATAGGGGGGCCTTTAGAGACCCAGTACTTC.

The genes are TRBV5-1 and TRBJ2-3, with D uncertain. Germline V gives CDR1 SGHRS, CDR2 YFSETQ. V lost 2 bases and J 3 bases, leaving 1 base between the germline ends. The CDR3 totals 11 residues. CDR3 sequence reads: CASSLTDTQYF. DNA of the CDR3: TGCGCCAGCAGCTTAACAGATACGCAGTATTTT.

This clone was seen a single time. This chain links TRBV5-1 with TRBJ2-1; 10 bases fit TRBD1. Looked up from germline, CDR1 is SGHRS and CDR2 is YFSETQ. V was pared by 2 bases and J by 10 bases, with 6 bases of the junction left unmatched. This CDR3 region has 14 residues. CDR3 loop: CASSFGTGDTEQFF. CDR3 nucleotide sequence: TGCGCCAGCAGCTTCGGGACAGGGGATACGGAGCAGTTCTTC.

This clone appeared once. CDR3 loop: CASSLSLPETQYF. CDR3 sequence (DNA): TGTGCCAGCAGCTTATCTCTCCCGGAGACCCAGTACTTC. The chain links TRBV7-2 to TRBJ2-5; D not certain. V gave up 2 bases and J gave up 5 bases, with 9 bases separating them. Germline values: CDR1 SGHTA, CDR2 FQGNSA. The CDR3 spans 13 residues.

The chain employs TRBV30 and TRBJ2-3; D possibly corresponds to TRBD2 (6 bases). CDR3 length equals 14 residues. Germline-derived CDR1 and CDR2 are GTSNPN and SVGIG (reference sequence). The V end lost 3 bases, the J end lost 2 bases, and 12 bases lay between the germline ends. The CDR3 protein is CAWSPGLLTDTQYF. CDR3 coding DNA: TGTGCCTGGAGCCCGGGACTCCTCACAGATACGCAGTATTTT.

The genes are TRBV30 and TRBJ1-5, with 9 bases identical to TRBD1. Trimming at V came to 3 bases and at J to 5 bases, leaving 14 bases not matched to a gene. Per the germline V gene, CDR1 is GTSNPN and CDR2 is SVGIG (reference sequence). The CDR3 loop spans 17 amino acids. The CDR3 reads CAWSKDRGLTGDQPQHF. The DNA for the CDR3 is TGTGCCTGGAGCAAGGACAGGGGCCTGACCGGAGATCAGCCCCAGCATTTT. Using reference TRBV30 and TRBJ1-5 for the parts outside the CDR3, the full variable domain is SQTIHQWPATLVQPVGSPLSLECTVEGTSNPNLYWYRQAAGRGLQLLFYSVGIGQISSEVPQNLSASRPQDRQFILSSKKLLLSDSGFYLCAWSKDRGLTGDQPQHFGDGTRLSIL.

Only a few counts were recorded for this clone. The genes are TRBV19 and TRBJ1-2, with TRBD1 matching 8 bases. The CDR3 covers 14 residues. Germline V lookup: CDR1 LNHDA, CDR2 SQIVND (reference sequence). V lost 5 bases, J lost 0 bases, and 2 bases stayed unmatched. The CDR3 DNA follows: TGTGCCAGTAGTGAGGGACAGGCTAACTATGGCTACACCTTC. It is translated as CASSEGQANYGYTF.

This clone came up a few times. J is TRBJ1-3 and V is TRBV28; no firm D call. This CDR3 is 12 amino acids long. Looked up from germline, CDR1 is MDHEN and CDR2 is SYDVKM. V lost 9 bases and J 1 base, leaving 7 bases between the germline ends. In DNA, the CDR3 is TGTGCCAGTCGTAGATCTGGAAACACCATATATTTT. Protein sequence: CASRRSGNTIYF.